A single TCR beta chain is shown here with its context. Antigen specificity is unknown. The data belong to a study of T cell responses to AZD1222 COVID-19 vaccine. For the study at large: The analysis combined second doses at about 4 or about 12 weeks.

Sequencing was performed with immunoSEQ multiplex PCR; in TCRdb, only in-frame clones are kept and a portion is missing. The profile shows 100,000 to 150,000 clones, roughly 94% of them singletons. The V gene lost 4 bases and the J gene lost 1 base, with 9 bases spanning the gap. The CDR3 has 14 residues. Germline V gene sequence: CDR1 SGDLS, CDR2 YYNGEE. Overall study results and limits: Donors were mostly white British, more females; clonal diversity possibly underestimated. No repertoire was sampled before or during the peak T cell response, only after it.

This receptor was obtained from an adult in good health. The source material was peripheral blood, sampled on day 0 of AZD1222 vaccination. This sequence joins TRBV9 and TRBJ2-1; tentative D call: TRBD2 (5 bases). Written as DNA, the CDR3 is TGTGCCAGCAGCCCCGGGATTTCCTACAATGAGCAGTTCTTC. Translating it yields CASSPGISYNEQFF.